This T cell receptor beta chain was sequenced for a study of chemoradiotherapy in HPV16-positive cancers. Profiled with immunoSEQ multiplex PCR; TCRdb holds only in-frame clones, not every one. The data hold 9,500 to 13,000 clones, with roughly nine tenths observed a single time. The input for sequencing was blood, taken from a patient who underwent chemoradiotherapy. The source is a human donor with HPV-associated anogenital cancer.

DNA of the CDR3: TGTGCCAGGTGGTCCCAATTGGCTGAAGCTTTCTTT. Residues: CARWSQLAEAFF. The rearrangement uses TRBV12-1 and TRBJ1-1. TRBV12-1 is given as a pseudogene. This CDR3 has 12 amino acids.